This TCR beta chain stems from a study of blood T cell repertoires in COVID-19. Study-wide context: Sources were T cells, B-cell-depleted T cells, or PBMCs; the material itself was cDNA or gDNA.

V lost 1 base and J 4 bases, leaving 13 bases between the germline ends. CDR1 is SGHNT and CDR2 is YENEEA in the germline V gene. The CDR3 loop spans 15 amino acids. Patients of the Seattle cohort, enrolled during active infection, were followed longitudinally. The assay was immunoSEQ multiplex PCR, and TCRdb's table has in-frame clones only and misses some. The data hold roughly 300,000 clones, with around 90% observed a single time. The receptor's source is a woman in her twenties or thirties with COVID-19, enrolled during active disease. Source material: peripheral blood. This sequence joins TRBV11-3 and TRBJ2-5, with D maybe TRBD1 (5 bases). The CDR3 coding sequence is TGTGCCAGCAGCTTAGGAGACAGTGGGTTAGAGACCCAGTACTTC. It translates to CASSLGDSGLETQYF.